This T cell receptor beta chain was captured by sequencing in a study of blood T cell repertoires in COVID-19. After removal of 6 bases from V and 3 bases from J, the junction contained 11 bases not matched to a gene. The length of the CDR3 is 15 residues. From germline, CDR1 is SGHRS and CDR2 YFSETQ. Method: immunoSEQ multiplex PCR; TCRdb's copy keeps in-frame clones and lacks some. The sample shows 250,000 to 300,000 clones, roughly 89% of them seen only once. The TCR comes from a woman aged 40 to 55 who had recovered from COVID-19. The chain uses TRBV5-1 and TRBJ2-7, with 8 bases aligning to TRBD1. Specimen: PBMCs or T cells enriched from blood (not recorded which). The CDR3 reads CASTITPGGNYEQYF. DNA for the CDR3: TGCGCCAGCACCATTACCCCAGGGGGCAACTACGAGCAGTACTTC. The full variable domain, rest sourced from reference TRBV5-1 and TRBJ2-7, is KAGVTQTPRYLIKTRGQQVTLSCSPISGHRSVSWYQQTPGQGLQFLFEYFSETQRNKGNFPGRFSGRQFSNSRSEMNVSTLELGDSALYLCASTITPGGNYEQYFGPGTRLTVT.